The 12 T cell receptor beta chains listed next were all sequenced from one sample in a study of blood T cell repertoires in COVID-19. The repertoire was sequenced with immunoSEQ multiplex PCR; TCRdb's copy has only in-frame clones and lacks some. The data contain hundreds of thousands of clones, about 85% of them singletons. Sequencing was done on a sample of PBMCs or T cells enriched from blood (not recorded which). The receptors shown here come from a woman between 18 and 29 years old with acute COVID-19.

This clone appeared once. The rearrangement uses TRBV7-9 and TRBJ1-1, with D unclear. CDR3 length: 15 amino acids. CDR1 is SEHNR, CDR2 FQNEAQ, per germline (reference sequence). Trimming cost V 0 bases and J 1 base, with 9 bases left between them. The CDR3 protein is CASSLAQEGNTEAFF. In DNA, the CDR3 is TGTGCCAGCAGCTTAGCGCAGGAGGGGAACACTGAAGCTTTCTTT.

This chain links TRBV10-1 with TRBJ2-1; TRBD2 matches 10 bases. Germline CDR1 WNHNN, CDR2 SYGVQD (reference sequence). V was clipped by 3 bases and J by 10 bases; unmatched bases: 9. This CDR3 spans 15 amino acids. The DNA for the CDR3 is TGCGCCAGCAGTGACCGGCTAGCGGGAGTTGGGGAGCAGTTCTTC. Protein sequence: CASSDRLAGVGEQFF.

This chain's CDR3 is CASSFDRGDYNEQFF. CDR3 in DNA: TGTGCCAGCAGCTTTGACAGGGGGGACTACAATGAGCAGTTCTTC. The chain couples TRBV7-2 to TRBJ2-1; 9 positions agree with TRBD1. CDR1 and CDR2 (germline): SGHTA, FQGNSA. V shed 3 bases, J shed 3 bases, and the junction held 3 bases outside the gene matches. This CDR3 comprises 15 residues.

This chain links TRBV10-2 with TRBJ1-2; no clear D. Germline V gives CDR1 WSHSY, CDR2 SAAADI. V dropped 3 bases and J dropped 0 bases, with 11 bases sitting between them. The length of the CDR3 is 15 residues. CDR3 sequence: CASSDRGLANYGYTF. CDR3 DNA sequence: TGCGCCAGCAGTGACAGAGGGCTAGCTAACTATGGCTACACCTTC.

The chain recombines TRBV19 with TRBJ2-1; 9 nucleotides agree with TRBD2. The CDR3 has 17 amino acids. CDR1 is LNHDA, CDR2 SQIVND, per germline (reference sequence). Trimming took 6 bases from V and 0 from J; bases not matched to a gene: 9. DNA for the CDR3: TGTGCCAGTAGCCCCGGGGGTAGCGGGAGCTCCTACAATGAGCAGTTCTTC. The encoded protein is CASSPGGSGSSYNEQFF.

The rearrangement uses TRBV28 and TRBJ1-1; the D gene is possibly TRBD1 (6 bases). The germline V gene has CDR1 MDHEN and CDR2 SYDVKM. The CDR3 runs to 14 residues. Trimming left V 7 bases short and J 5 bases short, with 17 bases between. The CDR3 DNA reads TGTGCCAGCATAAGATGGGAGGGGGTTACTGAAGCTTTCTTT. Translating it yields CASIRWEGVTEAFF.

The J gene is TRBJ1-2, the V gene TRBV7-9; TRBD1 might be the D (5 bases). Trimming cost V 1 base and J 8 bases, with 14 bases left between them. Germline CDR1 reads SEHNR; CDR2 reads FQNEAQ (reference sequence). There are 14 residues in the CDR3. The CDR3 DNA reads as TGTGCCAGCAGCTTAGAAGGGGCGTATCGCGGCTACACCTTC. Its translation: CASSLEGAYRGYTF.

This chain joins TRBV19 and TRBJ1-4; TRBD1 matches 8 bases. After removal of 5 bases from V and 8 bases from J, the junction contained 16 bases not matched to a gene. The CDR3 is 17 amino acids. CDR1 and CDR2 (germline): LNHDA, SQIVND (reference sequence). CDR3 in DNA: TGTGCCAGTAGTGCGAACACCGGGACAGGAGGGAACGAAAAACTGTTTTTT. This encodes CASSANTGTGGNEKLFF.

J is TRBJ2-7 and V is TRBV6-5; D remains unclear. Germline-derived CDR1 and CDR2 are MNHEY and SVGAGI. Trimming pared 4 bases from V and 0 bases from J, leaving 7 bases between. This CDR3 is built from 13 residues. The CDR3, as DNA: TGTGCCAGCAGTTCTTATTTCTCCTACGAGCAGTACTTC. It encodes CASSSYFSYEQYF.

The chain couples TRBV6-5 to TRBJ1-1; TRBD1 is a possible D gene (5 bases). Germline values: CDR1 MNHEY, CDR2 SVGAGI. Trimming cost V 8 bases and J 1 base, with 11 bases left between them. The CDR3 length is 13 residues. The CDR3 sequence: CASADGQNTEAFF. The CDR3 bases are TGTGCCAGCGCGGACGGACAGAACACTGAAGCTTTCTTT.

The chain links TRBV18 to TRBJ2-7; 9 bases are a match to TRBD2. Germline trimming cut 3 bases from V and 7 bases from J; bases unmatched to any gene: 10. Germline CDR1 and CDR2: KGHSH and LQKENI. CDR3 length equals 15 residues. CDR3 in amino acids: CASSPVAGAPTEQYF. DNA for the CDR3: TGTGCCAGCTCACCGGTAGCGGGGGCCCCTACGGAGCAGTACTTC.

V gene TRBV10-2 combines with J gene TRBJ1-5, with 7 bases matching TRBD1. Per germline, CDR1 WSHSY and CDR2 SAAADI. With 1 base clipped from V and 4 bases from J, the junction kept 10 bases outside the gene matches. The CDR3 length is 17 residues. The CDR3 protein is CASSEWSTGSGNQPQHF. In DNA, the CDR3 is TGCGCCAGCAGTGAGTGGTCGACAGGGTCGGGAAATCAGCCCCAGCATTTT.